This TCR beta chain was identified during a study of blood T cell repertoires in COVID-19. Across the whole study: COVID-19 samples collected from the United States, Italy and Spain covered acute and convalescent phases. The cDNA or gDNA used as material had been derived from T cells, B-cell-depleted T cells, or PBMCs.

Here immunoSEQ multiplex PCR was the method, and the copy in TCRdb shows in-frame clones only, minus some. The sample consists of about 170,000 clones, around nine tenths of them appearing once. This CDR3 is 17 amino acids long. Germline V CDR1 and CDR2: MNHEY, SMNVEV (reference sequence). Trimming shortened V by 2 bases and J by 3 bases, and 14 bases separated the two germline ends. The source material was peripheral blood. The sequence was collected from a man aged 18 to 29 with active or convalescent COVID-19. The chain joins TRBV27 to TRBJ1-6, with D perhaps TRBD1 (6 bases). CDR3 nucleotides: TGTGCCAGCAGTTTACGGACGGGACAAGGCTATAATTCACCCCTCCACTTT. This translates into CASSLRTGQGYNSPLHF.